Following are 26 T cell receptor beta chains from one sample sequenced in a study of spatial heterogeneity in lung cancer. The time point is: sample taken at primary tumor resection. No cells were sorted before sequencing. The whole RNA sequenced was extracted from tumor, nontumor lung or frozen PBMC. Via MiXCR, TCRdb re-called the 5' RACE reads, giving one row per CDR3 protein. The table includes under 40,000 distinct CDR3 sequences, roughly 5.5% detected once. Source: PBMCs, taken at surgery. These receptors all stem from a female donor with early-stage non-small cell lung cancer.

This clonotype was observed at least ten times. As DNA, the CDR3 is TGTGCCAGCAGCTTGGGAGGGGCTTATGGTGGCTACACCTTC. Translation gives CASSLGGAYGGYTF. This sequence joins TRBV11-2 and TRBJ1-2, with D possibly TRBD1 on 5 matching bases. V lost 3 bases to trimming and J lost 7 bases, with 15 bases between them. There are 14 residues in the CDR3. CDR1 SGHAT and CDR2 FQNNGV come from the germline V gene. The entire variable domain, with the rest obtained from reference TRBV11-2 and TRBJ1-2, is as follows: EAGVAQSPRYKIIEKRQSVAFWCNPISGHATLYWYQQILGQGPKLLIQFQNNGVVDDSQLPKDRFSAERLKGVDSTLKIQPAKLEDSAVYLCASSLGGAYGGYTFGSGTRLTVV.

This clonotype was detected a few times. The chain uses TRBV3-1 and TRBJ2-5, with D perhaps TRBD1 (6 bases). CDR1 LGHDT and CDR2 YNNKEL come from the germline V gene (reference sequence). V was pared by 6 bases and J by 2 bases, with 16 bases between. This CDR3 has 15 amino acids. This CDR3 is CASSPGDSDQETQYF. Here the CDR3 DNA reads TGTGCCAGCAGTCCAGGGGATTCCGATCAAGAGACCCAGTACTTC.

This clonotype was counted ten times or more. The rearrangement uses TRBV29-1 and TRBJ1-4; a weak D match, TRBD1 (5 bases). From germline, CDR1 is SQVTM and CDR2 ANQGSEA. The V and J ends lost 0 bases and 9 bases respectively, with 11 bases between them. This CDR3 region has 13 residues. The CDR3 sequence: CSVEEIDSQKLFF. DNA for the CDR3: TGCAGCGTTGAAGAGATCGACAGCCAAAAACTGTTTTTT.

This clonotype showed up many times. V and J are TRBV2 and TRBJ2-5; 8 nucleotides match TRBD2. Germline trimming cut 7 bases from V and 3 bases from J; bases unmatched to any gene: 10. Germline V gene data show CDR1 as SNHLY and CDR2 as FYNNEI. This CDR3 is 15 amino acids long. CDR3 protein: CASKRGRTTKETQYF. The CDR3 DNA reads TGTGCCAGCAAGCGGGGGCGAACTACAAAAGAGACCCAGTACTTC.

This clonotype came up many times. The chain has TRBV9 and TRBJ2-2; D might be TRBD1 (5 bases). CDR3 length equals 14 residues. CDR1 SGDLS and CDR2 YYNGEE come from the germline V gene. The V and J ends lost 0 bases and 6 bases respectively, with 9 bases between them. CDR3 coding DNA: TGTGCCAGCAGCGTAGGACCAGGGTCCGGGGAGCTGTTTTTT. Translation: CASSVGPGSGELFF.

This clonotype was seen more than once but under ten times. The V call is TRBV14, the J call TRBJ2-2; possibly TRBD1 for D (6 bases). Trimming took off 2 bases at V and 1 base at J, with 14 bases between the two ends. Germline CDR1 reads SGHDN; CDR2 reads FVKESK. The CDR3 spans 17 residues. The chain's CDR3 is CASSQRSGTLNTGELFF. The CDR3 region has the DNA TGTGCCAGCAGCCAACGATCCGGGACATTGAACACCGGGGAGCTGTTTTTT.

This clonotype was counted many times. The gene calls are TRBV9 and TRBJ1-2, with D perhaps matching TRBD1 (6 bases). The CDR3 sequence is 14 residues long. Germline V gene lookup returns CDR1 SGDLS and CDR2 YYNGEE. V lost 3 bases to trimming and J lost 2 bases, with 11 bases between them. CDR3: CASSDEQGNYGYTF. The CDR3 coding sequence is TGTGCCAGCAGCGACGAACAGGGCAACTATGGCTACACCTTC. The full variable domain, with the rest looked up from reference TRBV9 and TRBJ1-2, is DSGVTQTPKHLITATGQRVTLRCSPRSGDLSVYWYQQSLDQGLQFLIQYYNGEERAKGNILERFSAQQFPDLHSELNLSSLELGDSALYFCASSDEQGNYGYTFGSGTRLTVV.

J is TRBJ2-7 and V is TRBV6-5, with 10 bases that match TRBD2. Germline lookup yields CDR1 MNHEY and CDR2 SVGAGI. V dropped 7 bases and J dropped 3; count of bases not matched to a gene: 9. There are 15 residues in the CDR3. The CDR3, as DNA: TGTGCCAGCACCCCTCTAGCGGGGGCCCTCTACGAGCAGTACTTC. Translation: CASTPLAGALYEQYF.

There are many counts of this clonotype. J is TRBJ1-3 and V is TRBV7-8; no reliable D call. CDR3 size: 17 residues. Germline V lookup: CDR1 SGHVS, CDR2 FQNEAQ. V lost 5 bases, J lost 0 bases, and 17 bases lay in between. CDR3: CASSRARTEISGNTIYF. DNA for the CDR3: TGTGCCAGCAGCAGGGCCCGGACGGAAATCTCTGGAAACACCATATATTTT.

This clonotype occurred many times. J is TRBJ1-1 and V is TRBV4-1, with D possibly matching TRBD1 (5 bases). V was shortened by 1 base and J by 3 bases, with 12 bases between the two germline ends. The CDR3 loop spans 15 amino acids. Looked up from germline, CDR1 is MGHRA and CDR2 is YSYEKL. CDR3 region: CASSQGGPGDTEAFF. The CDR3 nucleotides are TGCGCCAGCAGCCAAGGAGGACCGGGGGACACTGAAGCTTTCTTT.

The rearrangement joins TRBV5-1 to TRBJ2-3, with TRBD2 matching 11 bases. Germline V gives CDR1 SGHRS, CDR2 YFSETQ. CDR3 length: 15 residues. V dropped 6 bases and J dropped 5; count of bases not matched to a gene: 8. Written as DNA, the CDR3 is TGCGCCAGCAATTTAGCGGGGGGGCACGGAGATACGCAGTATTTT. It encodes CASNLAGGHGDTQYF.

This clonotype was observed a handful of times. This chain links TRBV20-1 with TRBJ1-1; D uncertain. The CDR3 is made up of 15 amino acids. Germline V CDR1 and CDR2: DFQATT, SNEGSKA (reference sequence). V lost 3 bases, J lost 1 base, and 15 bases lay in between. CDR3 nucleotide sequence: TGCAGTGCTAGGGAGGCGGGATCGGCGAACACTGAAGCTTTCTTT. Translating it yields CSAREAGSANTEAFF.

The rearrangement uses TRBV20-1 and TRBJ2-3; D uncertain. CDR1 is DFQATT, CDR2 SNEGSKA, per germline (reference sequence). The CDR3 extends over 14 amino acids. Trimming pared 3 bases from V and 2 bases from J, leaving 12 bases between. The CDR3 reads CSASRRRPTDTQYF. For the CDR3, the DNA is TGCAGTGCTAGTAGACGTCGCCCCACAGATACGCAGTATTTT.

This clonotype was picked up many times. The chain uses TRBV6-5 and TRBJ2-1, with 10 positions matching TRBD2. This CDR3 region has 17 residues. V lost 2 bases, J lost 3 bases, and 7 bases stayed unmatched. Germline CDR1 is MNHEY and CDR2 is SVGAGI. The DNA for the CDR3 is TGTGCCAGCAGTTACGGGCCTAGCGGGGGCGGCTACAATGAGCAGTTCTTC. It encodes CASSYGPSGGGYNEQFF.

In this sample, this clonotype turned up many times. The rearrangement joins TRBV30 to TRBJ1-5; D perhaps matches TRBD1 (5 bases). V lost 3 bases to trimming and J lost 7 bases, with 13 bases between them. CDR3 length: 13 amino acids. Looked up from germline, CDR1 is GTSNPN and CDR2 is SVGIG (reference sequence). The CDR3, as DNA: TGTGCCTGGAGCCCACGGTGGGGCCAGCCCCAGCATTTT. Amino acid sequence: CAWSPRWGQPQHF.

This clonotype is deemed medium-sized. This chain uses TRBV29-1 with TRBJ1-5; the D gene is possibly TRBD1 (5 bases). V was pared by 6 bases and J by 3 bases, with 9 bases between. The CDR3 runs 12 residues. Germline V CDR1 and CDR2: SQVTM, ANQGSEA. CDR3 residues: CSVGHHNQPQHF. The CDR3 DNA follows: TGCAGCGTAGGACACCACAATCAGCCCCAGCATTTT.

This clonotype was seen more than once but under ten times. The rearrangement links TRBV6-5 to TRBJ2-2; TRBD2 might be the D (6 bases). The length of the CDR3 is 15 residues. V dropped 6 bases and J dropped 5 bases, with 16 bases sitting between them. Germline V gives CDR1 MNHEY, CDR2 SVGAGI. CDR3 protein: CASSTPGLITGELFF. CDR3 nucleotides: TGTGCCAGCAGCACTCCGGGACTCATAACCGGGGAGCTGTTTTTT.

The chain joins TRBV12-3 or TRBV12-4 to TRBJ2-7; 10 bases fit TRBD1. The CDR3 extends over 14 amino acids. V lost 6 bases, J lost 6 bases, and 8 bases stayed unmatched. CDR3 sequence (DNA): TGTGCCAGCAGCCTCCGAGGACAGGGGGGCGAGCAGTACTTC. Translating it yields CASSLRGQGGEQYF.

This clonotype was picked up many times. The chain has TRBV29-1 and TRBJ2-5; weak D call: TRBD2 (5 bases). CDR3 length: 14 amino acids. Trimming took 1 base from V and 1 from J, leaving 10 bases between them. Germline lookup yields CDR1 SQVTM and CDR2 ANQGSEA. CDR3 loop: CSVEGLRTQETQYF. CDR3 in DNA: TGCAGCGTTGAAGGACTACGGACCCAAGAGACCCAGTACTTC.

In this sample, this clonotype turned up a few times. The J gene is TRBJ1-4, the V gene TRBV28; TRBD1 matches at 7 bases. V shed 5 bases and J 0 bases; nucleotides not matched to a gene: 3. The length of the CDR3 is 15 residues. The germline CDR1 and CDR2 sequences are MDHEN and SYDVKM. The CDR3 region is CASSAGGATNEKLFF. In DNA form, the CDR3 reads TGTGCCAGCAGTGCAGGGGGGGCAACTAATGAAAAACTGTTTTTT.

Only a few counts were recorded for this clonotype. V usage is TRBV10-2 and J usage is TRBJ1-1; D may be TRBD1 (5 bases). Trimming cost V 11 bases and J 3 bases, with 16 bases left between them. This CDR3 is built from 13 residues. The germline gives CDR1 WSHSY, CDR2 SAAADI. The CDR3 spells CAGGNLGDTEAFF. The CDR3 DNA sequence: TGCGCCGGTGGAAACTTGGGGGACACTGAAGCTTTCTTT.

In this sample, this clonotype turned up many times. This rearrangement joins TRBV4-3 to TRBJ2-5; 9 bases line up with TRBD1. With 1 base clipped from V and 5 bases from J, the junction kept 5 bases outside the gene matches. The germline V gene has CDR1 LGHNA and CDR2 YSLEER. The CDR3 loop spans 15 amino acids. The CDR3 sequence is CASSQGDRAGETQYF. CDR3 nucleotides: TGCGCCAGCAGCCAAGGGGACAGGGCTGGGGAGACCCAGTACTTC.

This clonotype was seen more than once but under ten times. This sequence joins TRBV6-6 and TRBJ2-3; no clear D. Germline V lookup: CDR1 MNHNY, CDR2 SVGAGI (reference sequence). The ends were cut back, 4 bases at V and 2 bases at J, with 4 bases in the middle. The CDR3 totals 12 residues. For the CDR3, the DNA is TGTGCCAGCAGTTTCATCACAGATACGCAGTATTTT. Residues: CASSFITDTQYF.

This clonotype was counted at least ten times. The V call is TRBV7-8, the J call TRBJ2-2; the D is unclear. Trimming shortened V by 3 bases and J by 0 bases, and 11 bases separated the two germline ends. Germline CDR1 reads SGHVS; CDR2 reads FQNEAQ. The CDR3 is made up of 16 amino acids. This CDR3 reads CASSFRPTTNTGELFF. The CDR3 bases are TGTGCCAGCAGCTTCCGTCCTACAACGAACACCGGGGAGCTGTTTTTT.

J is TRBJ2-7 and V is TRBV7-9; TRBD1 aligns across 9 bases. V lost 5 bases and J lost 3; bases outside the gene matches: 14. The length of the CDR3 is 17 residues. CDR1 is SEHNR and CDR2 is FQNEAQ in the germline V gene (reference sequence). The CDR3 bases are TGTGCCAGCAGCCCCAGGGGACAGGGAGGGTACCTCTACGAGCAGTACTTC. Its translation: CASSPRGQGGYLYEQYF.

This chain joins TRBV7-2 and TRBJ2-5; D is unresolved. This CDR3 has 14 amino acids. Germline loops: CDR1 SGHTA, CDR2 FQGNSA. V lost 2 bases, J lost 5 bases, and 12 bases lay in between. The CDR3 region has the DNA TGTGCCAGCAGCTTAAGGTGGGCGGCGGAGACCCAGTACTTC. Its translation is CASSLRWAAETQYF.